This TCR beta chain was sequenced during a study of control samples from healthy donors and cancer patients. Using immunoSEQ multiplex PCR, the repertoire was profiled, and TCRdb retains in-frame clones only, with some absent. The table records around 130,000 clones, about nine tenths of them present only once. Germline-derived CDR1 and CDR2 are SGHRS and YFSETQ. Trimming pared 0 bases from V and 5 bases from J, leaving 9 bases between. This CDR3 spans 14 amino acids. This rearrangement joins TRBV5-1 to TRBJ2-1; a weak D match, TRBD1 (5 bases). Material for sequencing was blood. The TCR sequence derives from a man aged 18 to 29 in good health. This chain's CDR3 is CASSLEDRDNEQFF. The DNA of the CDR3 is TGCGCCAGCAGCTTGGAAGACAGAGACAATGAGCAGTTCTTC.